A single sample is the source of the 3 T cell receptor beta chains below, sequenced in a study of control samples from healthy donors and cancer patients. Sequenced by immunoSEQ multiplex PCR; TCRdb stores in-frame clones only, minus some. The sample shows roughly 30,000 clones, less than 80% of them seen only once. Sequenced material: PBMCs. These receptor sequences come from a man in his 60s with head and neck cancer.

The chain joins TRBV18 to TRBJ1-1, with 7 bases identical to TRBD1. V trimming: 2 bases; J trimming: 5 bases; junction bases outside the gene matches: 14. The CDR3 is made up of 17 amino acids. The germline V gene has CDR1 KGHSH and CDR2 LQKENI. The DNA for the CDR3 is TGTGCCAGCTCACCATTTTCAGGGGGTGCATCTCGGACTGAAGCTTTCTTT. Translation gives CASSPFSGGASRTEAFF.

This clone has just a few counts. This sequence joins TRBV6-5 and TRBJ2-5; TRBD2 aligns across 7 bases. The CDR3 is made up of 11 amino acids. CDR1 is MNHEY and CDR2 is SVGAGI in the germline V gene. Germline trimming cut 8 bases from V and 4 bases from J; bases unmatched to any gene: 1. The CDR3 nucleotides read TGTGCCAGCGGGGGGGGAGAGACCCAGTACTTC. This codes for CASGGGETQYF.

This chain links TRBV10-3 with TRBJ1-1; possible D gene TRBD1, 5 bases. Per germline, CDR1 ENHRY and CDR2 SYGVKD. Trimming left V 0 bases short and J 8 bases short, with 16 bases between. The CDR3 is 15 residues long. The CDR3 coding sequence is TGTGCCATCAGTGAGTCCGCGGTTGGGGGGACGGAAGCTTTCTTT. Translated, it gives CAISESAVGGTEAFF.